Listed below are T cell receptor beta chains from one sample, sequenced in a study of blood T cell repertoires in COVID-19. Repertoires were generated with immunoSEQ multiplex PCR, while TCRdb's copy carries only in-frame clones and drops some. The profile covers about 100,000 clones, with 80% appearing a single time and over 4% taken by the ten largest. The specimen was peripheral blood. Receptors originate from a man aged 65 to 79 with acute or convalescent COVID-19. The CDR3 runs from the conserved cysteine through the conserved F or W. A D gene is named only where the DNA matches it firmly. Clone size is given for some rows only: seen once, a few or many times, or a class if the clone is expanded.

D gene: TRBD1
V gene: TRBV29-1
clone size: .
J gene: TRBJ1-2
CDR3 DNA: TGCAGCGTTGACCCGAATAGGGGGCGAGGCTATGGCTACACCTTC
CDR3 protein: CSVDPNRGRGYGYTF

D gene: .
V gene: TRBV6-5
clone size: .
J gene: TRBJ1-2
CDR3 DNA: TGTGCCAGCAGTTACGGTTTAGCGGGCACTGGCTACACCTTC
CDR3 protein: CASSYGLAGTGYTF

D gene: .
V gene: TRBV7-3
clone size: .
J gene: TRBJ2-2
CDR3 DNA: TGTGCCAGCAGCTCCTCTGGGGGCCTGAACACCGGGGAGCTGTTTTTT
CDR3 protein: CASSSSGGLNTGELFF

D gene: .
V gene: TRBV7-8
clone size: .
J gene: TRBJ1-4
CDR3 DNA: TGTGCCAGCAGCGGTCGGGGAATTACCATTGAAAAACTGTTTTTT
CDR3 protein: CASSGRGITIEKLFF

D gene: TRBD1
V gene: TRBV7-2
clone size: .
J gene: TRBJ1-6
CDR3 DNA: TGTGCCAGCAGCTGGGACAGAAAGGGTTCACCCCTCCACTTT
CDR3 protein: CASSWDRKGSPLHF

D gene: TRBD2
V gene: TRBV10-3
clone size: .
J gene: TRBJ2-7
CDR3 DNA: TGTGCCATCAGTGAACCCCGGGGGGTGGGGTTCGAGCAGTACTTC
CDR3 protein: CAISEPRGVGFEQYF

D gene: TRBD1
V gene: TRBV11-1
clone size: .
J gene: TRBJ1-6
CDR3 DNA: TGTGCCAGCAGCTTAGAGAGGACAGGGCGTTCACCCCTCCACTTT
CDR3 protein: CASSLERTGRSPLHF

D gene: .
V gene: TRBV5-6
clone size: once
J gene: TRBJ1-1
CDR3 DNA: TGTGCCAGCAGCTTGGTAGGGAGGGAAACTGAAGCTTTCTTT
CDR3 protein: CASSLVGRETEAFF

D gene: TRBD1
V gene: TRBV2
clone size: .
J gene: TRBJ2-1
CDR3 DNA: TGTGCCAGCTCGGGACAGGGTTACAATGAGCAGTTCTTC
CDR3 protein: CASSGQGYNEQFF

D gene: .
V gene: TRBV29-1
clone size: .
J gene: TRBJ2-7
CDR3 DNA: TGCAGCGTTGAACGGGGTTCCGACGAGCAGTACTTC
CDR3 protein: CSVERGSDEQYF

D gene: TRBD1
V gene: TRBV7-6
clone size: once
J gene: TRBJ1-2
CDR3 DNA: TGTGCCAGCAGCAGTGGACAGGTTTATGGCTACACCTTC
CDR3 protein: CASSSGQVYGYTF

D gene: TRBD2
V gene: TRBV5-1
clone size: .
J gene: TRBJ2-1
CDR3 DNA: TGCGCCAGCAGCTCCCTGGCGGGGGGGTCCTACAATGAGCAGTTCTTC
CDR3 protein: CASSSLAGGSYNEQFF

D gene: .
V gene: TRBV5-1
clone size: .
J gene: TRBJ1-2
CDR3 DNA: TGCGCCAGCAGCCTCGGGGGTGTGGGGACCGCTGGCTACACCTTC
CDR3 protein: CASSLGGVGTAGYTF

D gene: TRBD1
V gene: TRBV7-9
clone size: .
J gene: TRBJ1-1
CDR3 DNA: TGTGCCAGCAGCCCCGGGACAGGGGGCGCGGTTGAAGCTTTCTTT
CDR3 protein: CASSPGTGGAVEAFF

D gene: .
V gene: TRBV18
clone size: .
J gene: TRBJ1-3
CDR3 DNA: TGTGCCAGCTCACCCTTTGACAGCAGCTCTGGAAACACCATATATTTT
CDR3 protein: CASSPFDSSSGNTIYF

D gene: .
V gene: TRBV19
clone size: .
J gene: TRBJ1-4
CDR3 DNA: TGTGCCAGTAGTATGGGGGCAGGAGCTAATGAAAAACTGTTTTTT
CDR3 protein: CASSMGAGANEKLFF